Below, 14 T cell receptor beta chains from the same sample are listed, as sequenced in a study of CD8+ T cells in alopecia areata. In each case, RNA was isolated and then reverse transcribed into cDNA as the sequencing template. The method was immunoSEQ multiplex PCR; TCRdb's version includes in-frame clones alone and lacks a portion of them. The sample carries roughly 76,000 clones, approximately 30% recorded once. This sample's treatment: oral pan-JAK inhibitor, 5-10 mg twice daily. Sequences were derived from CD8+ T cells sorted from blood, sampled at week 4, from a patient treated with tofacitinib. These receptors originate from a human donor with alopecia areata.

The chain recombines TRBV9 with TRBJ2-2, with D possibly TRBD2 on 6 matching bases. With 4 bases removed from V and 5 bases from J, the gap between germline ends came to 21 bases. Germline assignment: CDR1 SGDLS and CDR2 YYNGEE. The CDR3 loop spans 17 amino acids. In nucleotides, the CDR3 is TGTGCCAGCAGCTTATTCTCATCGGGAGTACGGACCGGGGAGCTGTTTTTT. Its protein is CASSLFSSGVRTGELFF.

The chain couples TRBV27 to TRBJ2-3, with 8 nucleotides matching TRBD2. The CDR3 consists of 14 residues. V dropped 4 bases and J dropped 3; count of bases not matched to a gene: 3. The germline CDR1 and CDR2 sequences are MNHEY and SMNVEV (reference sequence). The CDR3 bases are TGTGCCAGCAGTTCAGCGGGAGCAACAGATACGCAGTATTTT. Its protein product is CASSSAGATDTQYF.

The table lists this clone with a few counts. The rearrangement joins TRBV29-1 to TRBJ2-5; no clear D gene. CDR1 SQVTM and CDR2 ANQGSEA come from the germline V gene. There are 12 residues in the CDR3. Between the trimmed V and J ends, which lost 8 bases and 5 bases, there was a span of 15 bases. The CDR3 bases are TGCAGCCTTCCTGGGGTCCACGAGACCCAGTACTTC. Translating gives CSLPGVHETQYF.

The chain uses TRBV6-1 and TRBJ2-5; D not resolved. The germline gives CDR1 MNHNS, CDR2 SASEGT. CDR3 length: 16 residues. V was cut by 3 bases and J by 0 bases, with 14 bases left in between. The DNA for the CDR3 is TGTGCCAGCAGTGACAATACACGGACGTACCAAGAGACCCAGTACTTC. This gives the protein CASSDNTRTYQETQYF.

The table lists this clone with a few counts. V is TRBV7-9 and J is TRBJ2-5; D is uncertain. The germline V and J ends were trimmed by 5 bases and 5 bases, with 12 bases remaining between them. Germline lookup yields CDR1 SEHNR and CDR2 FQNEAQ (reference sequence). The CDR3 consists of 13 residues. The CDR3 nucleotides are TGTGCCAGCAGCGTTGGAGCGAGGGAGACCCAGTACTTC. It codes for CASSVGARETQYF.

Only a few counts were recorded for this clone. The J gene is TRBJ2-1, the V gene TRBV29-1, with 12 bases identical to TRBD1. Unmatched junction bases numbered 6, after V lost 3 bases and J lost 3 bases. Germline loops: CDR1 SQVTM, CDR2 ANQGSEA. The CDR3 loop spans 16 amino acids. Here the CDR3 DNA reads TGCAGCGTTGATGAGGGACAGGGGGCCCTCTACAATGAGCAGTTCTTC. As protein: CSVDEGQGALYNEQFF.

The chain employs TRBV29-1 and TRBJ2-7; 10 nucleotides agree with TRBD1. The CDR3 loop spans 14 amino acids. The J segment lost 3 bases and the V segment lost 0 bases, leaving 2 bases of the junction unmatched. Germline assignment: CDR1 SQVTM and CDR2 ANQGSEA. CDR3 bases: TGCAGCGTTGAAGACTGGGACAGGGGCTACGAGCAGTACTTC. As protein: CSVEDWDRGYEQYF.

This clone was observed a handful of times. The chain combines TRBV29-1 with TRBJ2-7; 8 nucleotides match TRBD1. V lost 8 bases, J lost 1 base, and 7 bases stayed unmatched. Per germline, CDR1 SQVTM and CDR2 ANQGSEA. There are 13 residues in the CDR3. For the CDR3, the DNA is TGCAGCATTGGACAGGGCCTTTCCTACGAGCAGTACTTC. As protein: CSIGQGLSYEQYF.

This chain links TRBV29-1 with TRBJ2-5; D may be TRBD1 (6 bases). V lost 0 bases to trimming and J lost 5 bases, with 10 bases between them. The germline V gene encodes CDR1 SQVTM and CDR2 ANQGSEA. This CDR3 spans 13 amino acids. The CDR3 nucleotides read TGCAGCGTTGAAGATGGGGGCTGGGAGACCCAGTACTTC. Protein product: CSVEDGGWETQYF.

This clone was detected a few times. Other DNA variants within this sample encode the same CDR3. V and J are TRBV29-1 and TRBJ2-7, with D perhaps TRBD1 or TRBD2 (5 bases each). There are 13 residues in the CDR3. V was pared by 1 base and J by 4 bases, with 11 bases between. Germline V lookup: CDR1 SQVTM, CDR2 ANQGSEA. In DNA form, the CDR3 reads TGCAGCGTTGAAGGGGGGTCCCCTTACGAGCAGTACTTC. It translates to CSVEGGSPYEQYF.

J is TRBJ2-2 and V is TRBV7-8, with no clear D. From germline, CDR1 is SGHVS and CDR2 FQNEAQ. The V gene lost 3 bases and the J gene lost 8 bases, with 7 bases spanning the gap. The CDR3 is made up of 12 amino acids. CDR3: CASSLGIGELFF. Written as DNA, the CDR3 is TGTGCCAGCAGCTTGGGGATTGGGGAGCTGTTTTTT. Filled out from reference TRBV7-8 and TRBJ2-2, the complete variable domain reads GAGVSQSPRYKVAKRGQDVALRCDPISGHVSLFWYQQALGQGPEFLTYFQNEAQLDKSGLPSDRFFAERPEGSVSTLKIQRTQQEDSAVYLCASSLGIGELFFGEGSRLTVL.

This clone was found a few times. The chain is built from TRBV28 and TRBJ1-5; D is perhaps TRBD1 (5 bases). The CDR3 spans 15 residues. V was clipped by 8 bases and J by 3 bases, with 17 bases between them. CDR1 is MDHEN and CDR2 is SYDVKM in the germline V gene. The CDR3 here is CASLIREGPNQPQHF. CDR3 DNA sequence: TGTGCCAGCCTTATAAGGGAGGGGCCCAATCAGCCCCAGCATTTT.

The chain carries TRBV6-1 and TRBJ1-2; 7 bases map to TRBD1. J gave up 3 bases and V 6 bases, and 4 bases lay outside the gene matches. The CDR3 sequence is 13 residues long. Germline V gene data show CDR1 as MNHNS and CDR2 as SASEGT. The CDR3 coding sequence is TGTGCCAGCAGGGGGGACAGTTACTATGGCTACACCTTC. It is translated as CASRGDSYYGYTF.

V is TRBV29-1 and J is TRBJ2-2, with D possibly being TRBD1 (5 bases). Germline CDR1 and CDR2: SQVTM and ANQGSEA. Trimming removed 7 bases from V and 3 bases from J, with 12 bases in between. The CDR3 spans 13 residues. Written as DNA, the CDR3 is TGCAGCGCATTCGACAGTCACACCGGGGAGCTGTTTTTT. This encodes CSAFDSHTGELFF.